Below are 9 T cell receptor beta chains sequenced from a single sample in a study of T cell changes during pregnancy in multiple sclerosis. Profiled with immunoSEQ multiplex PCR; TCRdb holds only in-frame clones, not every one. Among about 67,000 clones listed, about 91% were seen once. The sequencing used peripheral blood, collected in the first trimester of pregnancy. The receptors come from a female donor with multiple sclerosis, enrolled in a pregnancy study.

The gene calls are TRBV11-2 and TRBJ1-1, with unresolved D. The V gene lost 4 bases and the J gene lost 5 bases, with 14 bases spanning the gap. CDR1 and CDR2 from the germline V gene are SGHAT and FQNNGV. The CDR3 has 14 amino acids. CDR3 DNA sequence: TGTGCCAGCAGCTCCCTGGTCTCGAGGACTGAAGCTTTCTTT. It encodes CASSSLVSRTEAFF.

V gene TRBV29-1 combines with J gene TRBJ2-5; a weak D match, TRBD2 (7 bases). The CDR3 runs 12 residues. Germline V CDR1 and CDR2: SQVTM, ANQGSEA. The germline V and J ends were trimmed by 6 bases and 4 bases, with 12 bases remaining between them. The DNA for the CDR3 is TGCAGCGTGGTAGGGGGGGGAGAGACCCAGTACTTC. Amino acids: CSVVGGGETQYF.

The rearrangement joins TRBV9 to TRBJ1-2; a weak D match, TRBD1 (5 bases). The CDR3 length is 12 residues. The germline V gene encodes CDR1 SGDLS and CDR2 YYNGEE. V lost 5 bases, J lost 0 bases, and 5 bases lay in between. CDR3 DNA sequence: TGTGCCAGCAGGACAGCTAACTATGGCTACACCTTC. Protein product: CASRTANYGYTF.

The V call is TRBV13, the J call TRBJ2-5, with D tentatively TRBD2 (6 bases). The CDR3 contains 16 residues. V gave up 4 bases and J gave up 0 bases, with 15 bases separating them. Per germline, CDR1 PRHDT and CDR2 FYEKMQ (reference sequence). The CDR3 spells CASSSRGWGNQETQYF. DNA for the CDR3: TGTGCCAGCAGCTCCCGGGGGTGGGGGAACCAAGAGACCCAGTACTTC.

The chain recombines TRBV7-8 with TRBJ2-3; TRBD2 matches 9 bases. CDR1 SGHVS and CDR2 FQNEAQ come from the germline V gene. This CDR3 comprises 16 residues. J was trimmed by 2 bases and V by 0 bases; bases with no gene match: 3. The CDR3 DNA sequence: TGTGCCAGCAGCTTAGCGGTAGCGGGAGTCACAGATACGCAGTATTTT. It is translated as CASSLAVAGVTDTQYF.

V and J are TRBV19 and TRBJ1-5, with 7 bases aligning to TRBD1. The CDR3 totals 14 residues. With V trimmed by 8 bases and J by 1 base, 5 bases remained unmatched. Germline V gene lookup returns CDR1 LNHDA and CDR2 SQIVND (reference sequence). The CDR3 loop is CASAGTVSNQPQHF. Written as DNA, the CDR3 is TGTGCCAGTGCCGGGACAGTGAGCAATCAGCCCCAGCATTTT.

The chain carries TRBV28 and TRBJ2-4; D is perhaps TRBD1 (6 bases). Between the trimmed V and J ends, which lost 3 bases and 2 bases, there was a span of 11 bases. The CDR3 is 15 amino acids. Germline CDR1 and CDR2: MDHEN and SYDVKM. CDR3 protein: CASSFSTGPKNIQYF. The CDR3 coding sequence is TGTGCCAGCAGTTTTTCGACAGGCCCCAAAAACATTCAGTACTTC.

J is TRBJ2-7 and V is TRBV5-4, with 8 bases aligning to TRBD1. Germline V gene data show CDR1 as SGHNT and CDR2 as YYREEE (reference sequence). This CDR3 has 14 residues. V shed 4 bases and J 3 bases; nucleotides not matched to a gene: 6. DNA for the CDR3: TGTGCCAGCAGCACCGGGACAGGACTCTACGAGCAGTACTTC. Translation: CASSTGTGLYEQYF. Full variable domain (missing parts from reference TRBV5-4 and TRBJ2-7): ETGVTQSPTHLIKTRGQQVTLRCSSQSGHNTVSWYQQALGQGPQFIFQYYREEENGRGNFPPRFSGLQFPNYSSELNVNALELDDSALYLCASSTGTGLYEQYFGPGTRLTVT.

The chain joins TRBV10-3 to TRBJ2-1, with TRBD2 matching over 9 bases. Germline CDR1 is ENHRY and CDR2 is SYGVKD. The CDR3 consists of 14 residues. Trimming at V came to 10 bases and at J to 10 bases, leaving 14 bases not matched to a gene. The CDR3 reads CASHAGGPLREQFF. CDR3 DNA: TGTGCCAGCCATGCGGGAGGGCCTCTAAGGGAGCAGTTCTTC.